The sequence of this T cell receptor (beta chain) was determined in a study of identical twins. Whole-study findings and limits: Compared with unrelated sharing, twin-shared out-of-frame alpha sequences had more low-probability sequences.

No donor was unhealthy or non-Caucasian. This clonotype was picked up a small number of times. Its antigen is as yet unknown. Template switching created a universal primer site, and the cDNA included unique molecular identifiers. TCRdb redid the calling of the 5' RACE reads with MiXCR, one entry per CDR3 protein. The sample contains approximately 630,000 distinct CDR3 sequences, 7.1% of which appear only once. The CDR3 spans 15 residues. The germline gives CDR1 SEHNR, CDR2 FQNEAQ (reference sequence). Trimming left V 1 base short and J 4 bases short, with 11 bases between. This same sample was also taken into another study, of yellow fever vaccine responses in identical twins.

The chain links TRBV7-9 to TRBJ1-3, with D uncertain. This receptor was identified in a woman between 18 and 30 years old in good health. Sequencing input: PBMCs. The CDR3 protein is CASSLVPGSGNTIYF. The CDR3 DNA follows: TGTGCCAGCAGCTTAGTACCGGGATCCGGAAACACCATATATTTT.